A selection of T cell receptor beta chains follows, all from one sample in a study of regulatory T cells in long-lasting Graves disease. Via MiXCR, TCRdb re-called the multiplex PCR reads, giving one row per CDR3 protein. This sample has a few hundred thousand distinct CDR3 sequences, with approximately 15% found just once. These data were also filed under a second study, of T cells in Graves' hyperthyroidism and ophthalmopathy.

Source: peripheral blood mononuclear cells (PBMCs), taken at new diagnosis, from a patient treated with antithyroid drugs. All receptors derive from a man aged 30 to 39 with Graves disease. Both conserved end residues are part of each CDR3. The D gene is left open where the match is weak. A clone size is listed for some rows: how often the clone was seen (once, few, many), or a class if it is expanded.

J gene: TRBJ2-1
clone size: many
D gene: TRBD2
V gene: TRBV12-3/TRBV12-4
CDR3 DNA: TGTGCCAGCAGTTCTAGCGGGATTAATGAGCAGTTCTTC
CDR3 protein: CASSSSGINEQFF

J gene: TRBJ1-4
clone size: many
D gene: TRBD1
V gene: TRBV19
CDR3 DNA: TGTGCCAGTAGTAACCGGGACAGGGGAGATGAAAAACTGTTTTTT
CDR3 protein: CASSNRDRGDEKLFF

J gene: TRBJ1-2
clone size: -
D gene: TRBD1
V gene: TRBV29-1
CDR3 DNA: TGCAGCGTTGTTTCACCAGGGGGCTATGGCTACACCTTC
CDR3 protein: CSVVSPGGYGYTF

J gene: TRBJ1-5
clone size: many
D gene: -
V gene: TRBV24-1
CDR3 DNA: TGTGCCACCAGTGAAGACAATTATCAGCCCCAGCATTTT
CDR3 protein: CATSEDNYQPQHF

J gene: TRBJ2-5
clone size: many
D gene: TRBD2
V gene: TRBV3-1
CDR3 DNA: TGTGCCAGCAGCCATGGGACTAGCGGTGAGACCCAGTACTTC
CDR3 protein: CASSHGTSGETQYF

J gene: TRBJ2-7
clone size: many
D gene: -
V gene: TRBV3-1
CDR3 DNA: TGTGCCAGCAGCCGCCGCCCCATAGGGTCCTACGAGCAGTACTTC
CDR3 protein: CASSRRPIGSYEQYF

J gene: TRBJ2-7
clone size: -
D gene: TRBD2
V gene: TRBV3-1
CDR3 DNA: TGTGCCAGCAGCGCTGCCGGGACTAGCGGGAGTATGACCTACGAGCAGTACTTC
CDR3 protein: CASSAAGTSGSMTYEQYF

J gene: TRBJ1-4
clone size: many
D gene: -
V gene: TRBV19
CDR3 DNA: TGTGCCAGCCGCACGGCAGGGATCCCGCCCCCAAATGAAAAACTGTTTTTT
CDR3 protein: CASRTAGIPPPNEKLFF

J gene: TRBJ2-5
clone size: few
D gene: TRBD1
V gene: TRBV19
CDR3 DNA: TGTGCCAGTAGAACATCAGGGGGCACGAAGGAGACCCAGTACTTC
CDR3 protein: CASRTSGGTKETQYF

J gene: TRBJ2-7
clone size: few
D gene: TRBD2
V gene: TRBV13
CDR3 DNA: TGTGCCAGCAGCGGCGGGGGGAGAGGCTACGAGCAGTACTTC
CDR3 protein: CASSGGGRGYEQYF

J gene: TRBJ1-2
clone size: many
D gene: -
V gene: TRBV2
CDR3 DNA: TGTGCCAGCAGAAGACTGATAGCTAACTATGGCTACACCTTC
CDR3 protein: CASRRLIANYGYTF

J gene: TRBJ2-5
clone size: -
D gene: TRBD2
V gene: TRBV5-1
CDR3 DNA: TGCGCCAGCAGCCGATTGGGGGGGGGCCAAGAGACCCAGTACTTC
CDR3 protein: CASSRLGGGQETQYF

J gene: TRBJ2-7
clone size: many
D gene: TRBD1
V gene: TRBV10-3
CDR3 DNA: TGTGCCATCAAAGGGACAGGGAGCTACGAGCAGTACTTC
CDR3 protein: CAIKGTGSYEQYF

J gene: TRBJ1-3
clone size: few
D gene: -
V gene: TRBV5-5
CDR3 DNA: TGTGCCAGCAGACCACAGGGTAGTGGAAACACCATATATTTT
CDR3 protein: CASRPQGSGNTIYF

J gene: TRBJ1-3
clone size: many
D gene: -
V gene: TRBV2
CDR3 DNA: TGTGCCAGTCGGCCTGGCGCGGCCTCTGGAAACACCATATATTTT
CDR3 protein: CASRPGAASGNTIYF

J gene: TRBJ2-3
clone size: many
D gene: TRBD2
V gene: TRBV20-1
CDR3 DNA: TGCAGTGCTCTCAGCCGGACTAGCGGTCCCACAGATACGCAGTATTTT
CDR3 protein: CSALSRTSGPTDTQYF

J gene: TRBJ2-6
clone size: many
D gene: -
V gene: TRBV2
CDR3 DNA: TGTGCCAGCAGTGAGGAGGTTGGGGCCAACGTCCTGACTTTC
CDR3 protein: CASSEEVGANVLTF

J gene: TRBJ2-7
clone size: few
D gene: TRBD1
V gene: TRBV4-1
CDR3 DNA: TGCGCCAGCAGCTCGAGACAGGGTGACGAGCAGTACTTC
CDR3 protein: CASSSRQGDEQYF

J gene: TRBJ1-2
clone size: -
D gene: TRBD1
V gene: TRBV5-1
CDR3 DNA: TGCGCCAGCAGCCGGGACAGGGCCCTTGGCTACACCTTC
CDR3 protein: CASSRDRALGYTF

J gene: TRBJ1-5
clone size: many
D gene: -
V gene: TRBV19
CDR3 DNA: TGTGCCAGCCAAAAGACAGCAAAACAGACGGGTCAGCCCCAGCATTTT
CDR3 protein: CASQKTAKQTGQPQHF

J gene: TRBJ2-7
clone size: many
D gene: -
V gene: TRBV7-2
CDR3 DNA: TGTGCCAGCAGCTTATTTTACGAGCAGTACTTC
CDR3 protein: CASSLFYEQYF

J gene: TRBJ2-7
clone size: many
D gene: -
V gene: TRBV19
CDR3 DNA: TGTGCCAGTAGTATTGCCACTGGCTCCTACGAGCAGTACTTC
CDR3 protein: CASSIATGSYEQYF

J gene: TRBJ1-3
clone size: few
D gene: -
V gene: TRBV10-3
CDR3 DNA: TGTGCCATCATGGTGGGGGGCACTGGAAACACCATATATTTT
CDR3 protein: CAIMVGGTGNTIYF

J gene: TRBJ1-6
clone size: many
D gene: TRBD1
V gene: TRBV7-9
CDR3 DNA: TGTGCCAGCAGCCTCGGCACCGGGACAGCTAATTCACCCCTCCACTTT
CDR3 protein: CASSLGTGTANSPLHF

J gene: TRBJ1-1
clone size: many
D gene: -
V gene: TRBV29-1
CDR3 DNA: TGCATAGTGGGTCGGGGGAGGGCTGAAGCTTTCTTT
CDR3 protein: CIVGRGRAEAFF

J gene: TRBJ1-4
clone size: -
D gene: -
V gene: TRBV29-1
CDR3 DNA: TGCAGCGTTGCTAGGTCTAATGAAAAACTGTTTTTT
CDR3 protein: CSVARSNEKLFF

J gene: TRBJ1-2
clone size: many
D gene: TRBD1
V gene: TRBV9
CDR3 DNA: TGTGCCAGCTCCTTGGGACAGGGCTTGGGTCGGTATGGCTACACCTTC
CDR3 protein: CASSLGQGLGRYGYTF

J gene: TRBJ2-1
clone size: -
D gene: -
V gene: TRBV6-4
CDR3 DNA: TGTGCCAGCAGTGACTCCATCCTGGGCGGTGAGCAGTTCTTC
CDR3 protein: CASSDSILGGEQFF

J gene: TRBJ1-1
clone size: few
D gene: -
V gene: TRBV20-1
CDR3 DNA: TGCAGTGCTAGCTCAGGGGCGGGTGGAAACACTGAAGCTTTCTTT
CDR3 protein: CSASSGAGGNTEAFF

J gene: TRBJ2-3
clone size: -
D gene: -
V gene: TRBV19
CDR3 DNA: TGTGCCAGTAGTGTCTATTACAGGGAAGATACGCAGTATTTT
CDR3 protein: CASSVYYREDTQYF

J gene: TRBJ2-2
clone size: -
D gene: -
V gene: TRBV7-9
CDR3 DNA: TGTGCCAGCAGCCCCGAAGCAGGAGACGGGGAGCTGTTTTTT
CDR3 protein: CASSPEAGDGELFF

J gene: TRBJ1-4
clone size: -
D gene: TRBD1
V gene: TRBV19
CDR3 DNA: TGTGCCAGTAGTATTTTCGGACAGGGGCGTGAAAAACTGTTTTTT
CDR3 protein: CASSIFGQGREKLFF

J gene: TRBJ1-5
clone size: many
D gene: -
V gene: TRBV2
CDR3 DNA: TGTGCCAGCAGTGAGCAATGGGGAAGTGGGCCTAGGCAGCCCCAGCATTTT
CDR3 protein: CASSEQWGSGPRQPQHF

J gene: TRBJ2-1
clone size: -
D gene: -
V gene: TRBV5-5
CDR3 DNA: TGTGCCAGCAGCCTGACCGGGACGGCCGAGAATGAGCAGTTCTTC
CDR3 protein: CASSLTGTAENEQFF

J gene: TRBJ1-1
clone size: many
D gene: -
V gene: TRBV12-3/TRBV12-4
CDR3 DNA: TGTGCCACCGCCGAACAGGGAACTGAAGCTTTCTTT
CDR3 protein: CATAEQGTEAFF

J gene: TRBJ1-4
clone size: few
D gene: -
V gene: TRBV19
CDR3 DNA: TGTGCCAGTAGGGACGGGGCAACTAATGAAAAACTGTTTTTT
CDR3 protein: CASRDGATNEKLFF

J gene: TRBJ2-4
clone size: -
D gene: -
V gene: TRBV19
CDR3 DNA: TGTGCCAGTAGTATAGACATTCTAGCCAAAAACATTCAGTACTTC
CDR3 protein: CASSIDILAKNIQYF

J gene: TRBJ2-7
clone size: few
D gene: -
V gene: TRBV20-1
CDR3 DNA: TGCAGTGCTAGAGGGTGGTACGAGCAGTACTTC
CDR3 protein: CSARGWYEQYF

J gene: TRBJ2-4
clone size: few
D gene: -
V gene: TRBV19
CDR3 DNA: TGTGCCAGTAGTATAGGTCAGACAGGGAGGGACATTCAGTACTTC
CDR3 protein: CASSIGQTGRDIQYF

J gene: TRBJ1-2
clone size: many
D gene: -
V gene: TRBV19
CDR3 DNA: TGTGCCAGTAGTGCAACAGGGCCCGGGGATGGCTACACCTTC
CDR3 protein: CASSATGPGDGYTF

J gene: TRBJ2-7
clone size: once
D gene: -
V gene: TRBV7-2
CDR3 DNA: TGTGCCAGCAGCTGGGACTCCACCATGGGGGAGCAGTACTTC
CDR3 protein: CASSWDSTMGEQYF

J gene: TRBJ2-4
clone size: few
D gene: -
V gene: TRBV19
CDR3 DNA: TGTGCCAGTAGTCCACAGGGATACATTCAGTACTTC
CDR3 protein: CASSPQGYIQYF

J gene: TRBJ2-6
clone size: many
D gene: -
V gene: TRBV20-1
CDR3 DNA: TGCAGTGCTCAGCTAGCGACTGGGGCCAACGTCCTGACTTTC
CDR3 protein: CSAQLATGANVLTF

J gene: TRBJ2-1
clone size: -
D gene: TRBD1
V gene: TRBV30
CDR3 DNA: TGTGCCTGGAATGACCCCGGGACAGGTTTCAGTGAGCAGTTCTTC
CDR3 protein: CAWNDPGTGFSEQFF

J gene: TRBJ2-3
clone size: many
D gene: -
V gene: TRBV12-3/TRBV12-4
CDR3 DNA: TGTGCCAGCAGACCCCTTCGGGGGGATACGCAGTATTTT
CDR3 protein: CASRPLRGDTQYF

J gene: TRBJ2-3
clone size: many
D gene: -
V gene: TRBV2
CDR3 DNA: TGTGCCAGCAGTGAAGAGGGTATCCCAGATACGCAGTATTTT
CDR3 protein: CASSEEGIPDTQYF

J gene: TRBJ2-3
clone size: many
D gene: TRBD2
V gene: TRBV9
CDR3 DNA: TGTGCCAGCAGCCTGGAGGCTAGCGGGAGCACAGATACGCAGTATTTT
CDR3 protein: CASSLEASGSTDTQYF

J gene: TRBJ2-2
clone size: many
D gene: -
V gene: TRBV12-3/TRBV12-4
CDR3 DNA: TGTGCCAGCAGTGAGTCTAGTACCGGGGAGCTGTTTTTT
CDR3 protein: CASSESSTGELFF

J gene: TRBJ2-1
clone size: many
D gene: TRBD1
V gene: TRBV5-1
CDR3 DNA: TGCGCCAGCAGATTCGGACAGGGGCCCTACAATGAGCAGTTCTTC
CDR3 protein: CASRFGQGPYNEQFF

J gene: TRBJ2-1
clone size: many
D gene: TRBD2
V gene: TRBV5-1
CDR3 DNA: TGCGCCAGCAGCCCGGGGCATCTAGCGGCAGGGAATGAGCAGTTCTTC
CDR3 protein: CASSPGHLAAGNEQFF

J gene: TRBJ2-1
clone size: few
D gene: -
V gene: TRBV3-1
CDR3 DNA: TGTGCCAGCAGCCACGCATCAGGGGGGCGGGAGCAGTTCTTC
CDR3 protein: CASSHASGGREQFF

J gene: TRBJ1-2
clone size: many
D gene: TRBD1
V gene: TRBV20-1
CDR3 DNA: TGCAGTGCTAGAGAGAGGCTTGGACAGGGAGGCTATGGCTACACCTTC
CDR3 protein: CSARERLGQGGYGYTF

J gene: TRBJ2-3
clone size: few
D gene: -
V gene: TRBV7-2
CDR3 DNA: TGTGCCAGCAGCCGCGGTAGGTTAGATACGCAGTATTTT
CDR3 protein: CASSRGRLDTQYF

J gene: TRBJ2-3
clone size: few
D gene: TRBD2
V gene: TRBV5-4
CDR3 DNA: TGTGCCAGCAGCTTTCGGAGCGGGGAAGATACGCAGTATTTT
CDR3 protein: CASSFRSGEDTQYF

J gene: TRBJ2-7
clone size: many
D gene: -
V gene: TRBV7-9
CDR3 DNA: TGTGCCAGCAGCTTTCCCAGGGACATAACGCCGGTCCACGAGCAGTACTTC
CDR3 protein: CASSFPRDITPVHEQYF